The rows below give T cell receptor beta chains drawn from one sample of a study of CD8 T cells in Susac syndrome. One entry per CDR3 protein, called by TCRdb with MiXCR from the immunoSEQ multiplex PCR reads. The sample shows 250,000 to 300,000 distinct CDR3 sequences, approximately 85% of them seen only once. Specimen: CD8+ T cells from PBMCs. These receptors came from a human donor with multiple sclerosis. CDR3s include the opening cysteine and the closing phenylalanine or tryptophan. A D gene is named only where the DNA matches it firmly. The size field is filled for only some rows; it gives once, few, many or a size class.

len: 16; d_gene: TRBD2; v_gene: TRBV11-2; abundance: once; j_gene: TRBJ2-3; CDR3aa: CASSLRASGSSDTQYF; CDR3nt: TGTGCCAGCAGCTTACGGGCTAGCGGGAGCTCAGATACGCAGTATTTT
len: 17; d_gene: -; v_gene: TRBV20-1; abundance: -; j_gene: TRBJ2-3; CDR3aa: CSAVGHRLVLLTDTQYF; CDR3nt: TGCAGTGCCGTAGGACACCGGCTAGTCCTTCTTACAGATACGCAGTATTTT
len: 16; d_gene: -; v_gene: TRBV7-2; abundance: -; j_gene: TRBJ2-7; CDR3aa: CASSPIPQGPFYEQYF; CDR3nt: TGTGCCAGCAGCCCAATACCGCAGGGACCCTTTTACGAGCAGTACTTC
len: 11; d_gene: -; v_gene: TRBV29-1; abundance: -; j_gene: TRBJ2-7; CDR3aa: CSVDWANEQYF; CDR3nt: TGCAGCGTTGATTGGGCAAACGAGCAGTACTTC
len: 12; d_gene: -; v_gene: TRBV10-2; abundance: -; j_gene: TRBJ1-2; CDR3aa: CASMGRDPGYTF; CDR3nt: TGCGCCAGCATGGGCAGGGATCCTGGCTACACCTTC
len: 14; d_gene: -; v_gene: TRBV20-1; abundance: once; j_gene: TRBJ1-5; CDR3aa: CSARQGRGNQPQHF; CDR3nt: TGCAGTGCTAGACAGGGCAGGGGCAATCAGCCCCAGCATTTT
len: 14; d_gene: -; v_gene: TRBV4-3; abundance: -; j_gene: TRBJ2-7; CDR3aa: CASSQDRILGEQYF; CDR3nt: TGCGCCAGCAGCCAAGATCGTATTTTGGGCGAGCAGTACTTC
len: 10; d_gene: -; v_gene: TRBV29-1; abundance: -; j_gene: TRBJ2-2; CDR3aa: CSVFTGELFF; CDR3nt: TGCAGCGTTTTTACGGGGGAGCTGTTTTTT
len: 15; d_gene: -; v_gene: TRBV5-1; abundance: -; j_gene: TRBJ2-7; CDR3aa: CASRIEVGTTYEQYF; CDR3nt: TGCGCCAGCAGGATCGAGGTCGGGACAACCTACGAGCAGTACTTC
len: 15; d_gene: TRBD1; v_gene: TRBV24-1; abundance: few; j_gene: TRBJ2-5; CDR3aa: CATSEGTGGAETQYF; CDR3nt: TGTGCCACCAGTGAGGGGACAGGGGGCGCGGAGACCCAGTACTTC
len: 16; d_gene: -; v_gene: TRBV28; abundance: -; j_gene: TRBJ2-1; CDR3aa: CASSWSPGGDNNEQFF; CDR3nt: TGTGCCAGCAGTTGGAGTCCCGGCGGGGATAACAATGAGCAGTTCTTC
len: 15; d_gene: -; v_gene: TRBV5-1; abundance: -; j_gene: TRBJ1-2; CDR3aa: CASSLDRGVDYGYTF; CDR3nt: TGCGCCAGCAGCTTGGATCGGGGAGTGGACTATGGCTACACCTTC
len: 16; d_gene: -; v_gene: TRBV20-1; abundance: -; j_gene: TRBJ2-1; CDR3aa: CSARDRAGSSYNEQFF; CDR3nt: TGCAGTGCTAGAGATAGGGCGGGGAGCTCCTACAATGAGCAGTTCTTC
len: 12; d_gene: -; v_gene: TRBV9; abundance: -; j_gene: TRBJ2-7; CDR3aa: CASSAAADEQYF; CDR3nt: TGTGCCAGCAGCGCCGCGGCGGACGAGCAGTACTTC
len: 16; d_gene: TRBD2; v_gene: TRBV28; abundance: -; j_gene: TRBJ2-3; CDR3aa: CASRGRTSGRTDTQYF; CDR3nt: TGTGCCAGCAGGGGCCGGACTAGCGGGCGCACAGATACGCAGTATTTT
len: 16; d_gene: -; v_gene: TRBV12-3/TRBV12-4; abundance: -; j_gene: TRBJ1-1; CDR3aa: CASSTPVRGLNTEAFF; CDR3nt: TGTGCCAGCTCAACCCCGGTTAGGGGATTGAACACTGAAGCTTTCTTT
len: 14; d_gene: -; v_gene: TRBV7-9; abundance: -; j_gene: TRBJ1-2; CDR3aa: CASSLGTTNYGYTF; CDR3nt: TGTGCCAGCAGCCTAGGGACAACCAACTATGGCTACACCTTC
len: 12; d_gene: -; v_gene: TRBV11-2; abundance: -; j_gene: TRBJ2-5; CDR3aa: CASSGLGETQYF; CDR3nt: TGTGCCAGCAGTGGACTGGGAGAGACCCAGTACTTC